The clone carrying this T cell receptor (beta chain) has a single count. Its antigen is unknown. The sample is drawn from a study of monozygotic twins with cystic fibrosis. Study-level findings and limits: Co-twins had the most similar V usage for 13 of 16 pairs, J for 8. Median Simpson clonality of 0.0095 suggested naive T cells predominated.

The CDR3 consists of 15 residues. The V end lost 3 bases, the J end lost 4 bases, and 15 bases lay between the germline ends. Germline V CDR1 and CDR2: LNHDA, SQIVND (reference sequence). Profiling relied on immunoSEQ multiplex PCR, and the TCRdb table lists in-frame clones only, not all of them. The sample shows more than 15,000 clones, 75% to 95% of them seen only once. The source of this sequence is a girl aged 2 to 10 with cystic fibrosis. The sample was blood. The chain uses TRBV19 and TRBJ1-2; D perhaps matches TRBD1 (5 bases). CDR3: CASSISLHDSYGYTF. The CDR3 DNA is TGTGCCAGTAGTATTTCGTTACACGACAGCTATGGCTACACCTTC.